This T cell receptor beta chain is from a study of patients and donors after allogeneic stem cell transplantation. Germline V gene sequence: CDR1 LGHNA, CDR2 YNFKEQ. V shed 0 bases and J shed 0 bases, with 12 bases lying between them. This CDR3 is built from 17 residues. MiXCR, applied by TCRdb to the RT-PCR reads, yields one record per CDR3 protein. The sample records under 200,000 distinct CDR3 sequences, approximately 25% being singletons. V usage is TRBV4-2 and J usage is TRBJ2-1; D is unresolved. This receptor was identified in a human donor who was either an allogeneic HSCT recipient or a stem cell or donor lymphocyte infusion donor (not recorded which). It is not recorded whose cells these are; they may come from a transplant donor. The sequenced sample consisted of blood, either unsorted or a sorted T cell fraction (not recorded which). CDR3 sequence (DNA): TGTGCCAGCAGCCAAGATGCGTCCGGTTCCTCCTACAATGAGCAGTTCTTC. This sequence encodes CASSQDASGSSYNEQFF.